A selection of T cell receptor beta chains follows, all from one sample in a study of response to subunit inactivated influenza vaccine. TCRdb ran MiXCR on the RT-PCR reads and lists one entry per CDR3 protein. The table includes hundreds of thousands of distinct CDR3 sequences, roughly a fifth detected once. The sample was PBMCs from blood, taken 21 months after vaccination. These receptors originate from a man aged 50 to 69 who received an inactivated influenza vaccine. CDR3s include the opening cysteine and the closing phenylalanine or tryptophan. Fields, in order: D gene, J gene, clone size, V gene, CDR3 DNA, CDR3 protein. The D gene is left open where the match is weak. Not all rows give a size; the values are once, few, many and, for expanded clones, a class.

TRBD2 | TRBJ2-3 | few | TRBV7-9 | TGTGCCAGCAGCTCTTGGACTAGCGAGACAGATACGCAGTATTTT | CASSSWTSETDTQYF
TRBD2 | TRBJ2-1 | . | TRBV4-2 | TGTGCCAGCAGCCAACTGAGCGGGGGGGCCTACAATGAGCAGTTCTTC | CASSQLSGGAYNEQFF
. | TRBJ2-7 | few | TRBV12-3/TRBV12-4 | TGTGCCAGCAGCCTGGACACCAACTCCTACGAGCAGTACTTC | CASSLDTNSYEQYF
. | TRBJ1-2 | many | TRBV7-9 | TGTGCCAGCAGCTCGGACAGACTCTATGGCTACACCTTC | CASSSDRLYGYTF
TRBD2 | TRBJ2-3 | . | TRBV11-2 | TGTGCCAGCAGCTTAAGTCTAGCGGGAACCGATACGCAGTATTTT | CASSLSLAGTDTQYF
TRBD2 | TRBJ2-2 | . | TRBV28 | TGTGCCAGCAGTCGGGTGACTAGCGGGAGGGCATACACCGGGGAGCTGTTTTTT | CASSRVTSGRAYTGELFF
. | TRBJ2-7 | . | TRBV28 | TGTGCCAGCAGTCCTGGACGGAGCTCCTACGAGCAGTACTTC | CASSPGRSSYEQYF
. | TRBJ2-3 | few | TRBV7-9 | TGTGCCAGCAGCCACACGGAGGGGGGGGATACGCAGTATTTT | CASSHTEGGDTQYF
. | TRBJ1-2 | few | TRBV25-1 | TGTGCCAGCAGAAGACTACCCCCTAACTATGGCTACACCTTC | CASRRLPPNYGYTF
TRBD2 | TRBJ2-1 | . | TRBV11-2 | TGTGCCAGCAGCATTCAAGCGGGAGCTACGAATGAGCAGTTCTTC | CASSIQAGATNEQFF
. | TRBJ1-1 | . | TRBV5-4 | TGTGCCAGCAGCTTGGCCCAGGGCAGGAGGAACACTGAAGCTTTCTTT | CASSLAQGRRNTEAFF
TRBD2 | TRBJ2-1 | . | TRBV28 | TGTGCCAGCAGTCCGAACCTGGGACTAGCAGCCTACAATGAGCAGTTCTTC | CASSPNLGLAAYNEQFF
. | TRBJ1-1 | few | TRBV11-1 | TGTGCCAGCAGCTTACGGCGAGAAGACACTGAAGCTTTCTTT | CASSLRREDTEAFF
TRBD2 | TRBJ2-7 | . | TRBV19 | TGTGCCAGTAGTATAAGACTAGCGGGAGCCCACGAGCAGTACTTC | CASSIRLAGAHEQYF
TRBD1 | TRBJ1-5 | many | TRBV12-3/TRBV12-4 | TGTGCCAGCAGACCGGGACAGGGGAACAATCAGCCCCAGCATTTT | CASRPGQGNNQPQHF
TRBD1 | TRBJ1-2 | many | TRBV7-9 | TGTGCCAGCAGCTTCCAGCCGGGACAGGGCTTTGATGGCTACACCTTC | CASSFQPGQGFDGYTF
. | TRBJ2-1 | . | TRBV7-3 | TGTGCCAGCAGTCCGGCTAGCGTCCCCTACAATGAGCAGTTCTTC | CASSPASVPYNEQFF
TRBD1 | TRBJ2-4 | few | TRBV14 | TGTGCCAGCAGCCAAGGCCTACCCGGGACAGGGAAGAACATTCAGTACTTC | CASSQGLPGTGKNIQYF
. | TRBJ2-1 | . | TRBV5-6 | TGTGCCAGCAGCCTCGGACTCACACGGGCCAATGAGCAGTTCTTC | CASSLGLTRANEQFF
TRBD1 | TRBJ1-5 | . | TRBV5-1 | TGCGCCAGCAGCTTGACAGGGGCGGACGGCAATCAGCCCCAGCATTTT | CASSLTGADGNQPQHF
. | TRBJ1-5 | few | TRBV7-2 | TGTGCCAGCAGCCCACAGGGACTTAGGGGATCTCAGCCCCAGCATTTT | CASSPQGLRGSQPQHF
. | TRBJ1-1 | few | TRBV5-4 | TGTGCCAGCAGCTTGAGTACAGGGAGGAACACTGAAGCTTTCTTT | CASSLSTGRNTEAFF
. | TRBJ1-3 | . | TRBV2 | TGTGCCAGCAGTGATTTCAAGTTTCTGAACTCCTCTGGAAACACCATATATTTT | CASSDFKFLNSSGNTIYF
TRBD1 | TRBJ1-1 | many | TRBV4-3 | TGCGCCAGCAGCCCCTGGGACAGGGGGAACACTGAAGCTTTCTTT | CASSPWDRGNTEAFF
. | TRBJ1-4 | . | TRBV7-9 | TGTGCCAGCAGCTTAATCCTAGGGGAACGGTACGAAAAACTGTTTTTT | CASSLILGERYEKLFF
. | TRBJ1-3 | few | TRBV21-1 | TGTGCCAGCAGCAGGACAGACTCACACACCATATATTTT | CASSRTDSHTIYF
. | TRBJ2-1 | . | TRBV16 | TGTGCCAGCAGCCGAAATCAGGGCCGTTACAATGAGCAGTTCTTC | CASSRNQGRYNEQFF
TRBD1 | TRBJ1-2 | few | TRBV29-1 | TGCAGCGTTGAAGGGGACAGGGGCCACTATGGCTACACCTTC | CSVEGDRGHYGYTF
. | TRBJ1-5 | . | TRBV12-5 | TGTGCTAGTGGTTTGACCCGGAGGGAACATAGCAATCAGCCCCAGCATTTT | CASGLTRREHSNQPQHF
. | TRBJ2-5 | . | TRBV9 | TGTGCCACCTTCTGGCAGAACCCCCGCAACCACTTCCGCTGTCAAGTCCAGTACTTC | CATFWQNPRNHFRCQVQYF
. | TRBJ2-1 | . | TRBV21-1 | TGTGCCAGCACCGAAAAGGGCAAAGGCAACTTTTTATACAATGAGCAGTTCTTC | CASTEKGKGNFLYNEQFF
TRBD1 | TRBJ2-7 | few | TRBV6-2/TRBV6-3 | TGTGCCAGCAGTTACCCGGAGGGACAGGGGTACGAGCAGTACTTC | CASSYPEGQGYEQYF
TRBD2 | TRBJ2-1 | . | TRBV3-1 | TGTGCCAGCAGCCATTTTCGGGAGGGCAATGAGCAGTTCTTC | CASSHFREGNEQFF
. | TRBJ1-3 | few | TRBV4-1 | TGCGCCAGCAGCCACCCCTTGGACAGAAAGAGCTCTGGAAACACCATATATTTT | CASSHPLDRKSSGNTIYF
. | TRBJ2-1 | . | TRBV5-1 | TGCGCCAGCAGCTCGACTAGCAATGAGCAGTTCTTC | CASSSTSNEQFF
TRBD2 | TRBJ2-3 | few | TRBV5-1 | TGCGCCAGCAGCTTGGAACCGGGGGGGACCTACACAGATACGCAGTATTTT | CASSLEPGGTYTDTQYF